Each of the 28 T cell receptor beta chains below was sequenced from the same sample in a study of cytomegalovirus exposure and HLA in healthy donors. PCR involved 60 Vbeta and 13 Jbeta primers. Assay: immunoSEQ multiplex PCR; the TCRdb copy retains only in-frame clones and omits some. The sample includes 150,000 or so clones, approximately 80% of them seen just once. Sample: PBMCs. These TCRs come from a woman in her thirties or forties in good health and CMV-seropositive.

The chain couples TRBV13 to TRBJ1-2, with unresolved D. The CDR3 loop spans 15 amino acids. The germline V gene encodes CDR1 PRHDT and CDR2 FYEKMQ (reference sequence). With 2 bases removed from V and 0 bases from J, the gap between germline ends came to 10 bases. The chain's CDR3 is CASSLRGKANYGYTF. DNA of the CDR3: TGTGCCAGCAGCTTACGAGGGAAAGCTAACTATGGCTACACCTTC.

This chain uses TRBV5-4 with TRBJ2-4, with TRBD2 matching 10 bases. Germline CDR1 and CDR2: SGHNT and YYREEE (reference sequence). The trim removed 0 bases at V and 8 bases at J, leaving 5 bases unmatched. This CDR3 contains 15 residues. This CDR3 reads CASSLGKAGGYIQYF. CDR3 DNA sequence: TGTGCCAGCAGCTTGGGTAAAGCGGGGGGGTACATTCAGTACTTC.

The genes are TRBV6-1 and TRBJ1-5; the match to TRBD1 covers 7 bases. The CDR3 consists of 14 residues. In germline, CDR1 is MNHNS, CDR2 SASEGT. V gave up 4 bases and J gave up 9 bases; unmatched junction bases: 9. In nucleotides, the CDR3 is TGTGCCAGCAGTGGGGGACAGTCGTTCGGGCCCCAGCATTTT. It translates to CASSGGQSFGPQHF.

The chain recombines TRBV7-6 with TRBJ2-1; 7 positions match TRBD2. This CDR3 contains 14 residues. J gave up 4 bases and V 1 base, and 1 base lay outside the gene matches. Germline CDR1 and CDR2: SGHVS and FNYEAQ. CDR3 residues: CASSLGLAYNEQFF. The CDR3 nucleotides read TGTGCCAGCAGCTTAGGACTAGCTTACAATGAGCAGTTCTTC.

The chain recombines TRBV6-1 with TRBJ1-4; D is perhaps TRBD1 (6 bases). Trimming stripped 6 bases from V and 3 bases from J, with 14 bases between. CDR1 MNHNS and CDR2 SASEGT come from the germline V gene. The CDR3 loop spans 15 amino acids. CDR3 residues: CASRPDRTSNEKLFF. The CDR3, as DNA: TGTGCCAGCAGGCCAGACAGGACATCTAATGAAAAACTGTTTTTT.

This clone was observed a few times. The gene calls are TRBV28 and TRBJ1-1; D unclear. Germline V gene lookup returns CDR1 MDHEN and CDR2 SYDVKM. Trimming left V 7 bases short and J 5 bases short, with 17 bases between. This CDR3 contains 14 residues. In DNA form, the CDR3 reads TGTGCCAGCACTAAGGGAGGGTCCTCGACTGAAGCTTTCTTT. Protein product: CASTKGGSSTEAFF.

The gene calls are TRBV15 and TRBJ2-1; 7 bases map to TRBD2. This CDR3 has 16 amino acids. Germline values: CDR1 LNHNV, CDR2 YYDKDF (reference sequence). The ends lost 3 bases at V and 8 bases at J; junction bases unmatched: 13. The CDR3 sequence: CATSRDGGAGVHEQFF. Here the CDR3 DNA reads TGTGCCACCAGCAGGGACGGCGGGGCGGGAGTCCATGAGCAGTTCTTC.

CDR3 nucleotide sequence: TGTGCCAGCAGCTTAGATCTGCGCTATGGCTACACCTTC. Protein sequence: CASSLDLRYGYTF. The genes are TRBV11-2 and TRBJ1-2; no definite D call. CDR1 is SGHAT and CDR2 is FQNNGV in the germline V gene. CDR3 length equals 13 residues. With 0 bases removed from V and 4 bases from J, the gap between germline ends came to 6 bases.

Of note for this clone: Its ends do not fully match the called genes, so a read error is possible. Other DNA variants within this sample encode the same CDR3. The chain has TRBV7-8 and TRBJ1-1; possibly TRBD1 for D (6 bases). Germline values: CDR1 SGHVS, CDR2 FQNEAQ. The CDR3 length is 17 residues. The CDR3 DNA follows: TGTGCGAGCAGCCGCGCACGGGGGGCGCTTAAGGACACTGAAGCTTTCTTT. Translated, it gives CASSRARGALKDTEAFF.

V and J are TRBV19 and TRBJ2-7; TRBD1 aligns across 7 bases. Germline V CDR1 and CDR2: LNHDA, SQIVND (reference sequence). Losses at the gene ends were 3 bases for V and 0 bases for J; bases not matched to a gene: 5. CDR3 length equals 15 residues. The CDR3 sequence: CASSISGTASYEQYF. CDR3 in DNA: TGTGCCAGTAGTATTTCCGGGACAGCCTCCTACGAGCAGTACTTC.

The genes are TRBV7-9 and TRBJ2-1; 10 bases are a match to TRBD2. The CDR3 totals 14 residues. V lost 5 bases to trimming and J lost 7 bases; unmatched junction nucleotides: 5. Germline-derived CDR1 and CDR2 are SEHNR and FQNEAQ (reference sequence). CDR3 protein: CASSHSSGRNEQFF. The CDR3 DNA follows: TGTGCCAGCAGCCATTCTAGCGGGAGAAATGAGCAGTTCTTC.

In DNA form, the CDR3 reads TGTGCCAGCAGCTCAGAACCAGGGATTGGAAACACCATATATTTT. This codes for CASSSEPGIGNTIYF. The V and J genes are TRBV6-6 and TRBJ1-3, with a weak D call TRBD1 (5 bases). The CDR3 length is 15 residues. The germline V gene encodes CDR1 MNHNY and CDR2 SVGAGI (reference sequence). V lost 6 bases, J lost 3 bases, and 15 bases lay in between.

This clone was counted only a few times. The chain recombines TRBV6-1 with TRBJ2-7, with a possible D match to TRBD2 (5 bases). Trimming stripped 6 bases from V and 0 bases from J, with 12 bases between. The CDR3 length is 14 residues. The V gene's germline CDR1 is MNHNS and CDR2 SASEGT. The CDR3 reads CASRGMDFSYEQYF. The CDR3 nucleotides are TGTGCCAGCAGGGGGATGGACTTCTCCTACGAGCAGTACTTC.

This clone was detected only a few times. The chain recombines TRBV5-1 with TRBJ1-1, with TRBD1 matching 7 bases. Germline loops: CDR1 SGHRS, CDR2 YFSETQ. This CDR3 is built from 15 residues. Trimming at V came to 1 base and at J to 2 bases, leaving 5 bases not matched to a gene. The CDR3 nucleotides are TGCGCCAGCAGCTTGCAGGGGGAAATAAACACTGAAGCTTTCTTT. Its translation is CASSLQGEINTEAFF.

This clone was counted a few times. V gene TRBV29-1 combines with J gene TRBJ2-5, with no clear D. The better agreement between TRBJ2-7 and the DNA end casts doubt on the J call. The CDR3 has 13 residues. CDR1 and CDR2 from the germline V gene are SQVTM and ANQGSEA. The CDR3 here is CSVETQHSYEQYF. The CDR3 region has the DNA TGCAGCGTCGAGACTCAACACTCCTACGAGCAGTACTTC.

The chain is built from TRBV7-8 and TRBJ1-4; 9 bases are shared with TRBD1. This CDR3 region has 15 residues. Germline V gene sequence: CDR1 SGHVS, CDR2 FQNEAQ. Trimming took 3 bases from V and 8 from J; bases not matched to a gene: 7. The CDR3 loop reads CASSFRDREGEKLFF. The CDR3 nucleotides are TGTGCCAGCAGCTTCCGGGACAGGGAGGGAGAAAAACTGTTTTTT.

V usage is TRBV6-6 and J usage is TRBJ2-1; TRBD1 matches at 8 bases. After removal of 2 bases from V and 5 bases from J, the junction contained 8 bases not matched to a gene. CDR1 and CDR2 from the germline V gene are MNHNY and SVGAGI (reference sequence). The CDR3 sequence is 16 residues long. Here the CDR3 reads CASSYSLGTGHNEQFF. In DNA form, the CDR3 reads TGTGCCAGCAGTTACAGCCTCGGGACAGGACACAATGAGCAGTTCTTC.

This chain links TRBV14 with TRBJ2-5; D is undetermined. Trimming cost V 4 bases and J 0 bases, with 6 bases left between them. CDR3 length: 13 amino acids. In germline, CDR1 is SGHDN, CDR2 FVKESK. The DNA of the CDR3 is TGTGCCAGCAGCCCCCGGGACCAAGAGACCCAGTACTTC. Translated: CASSPRDQETQYF.

This chain links TRBV5-1 with TRBJ2-3; 12 bases are shared with TRBD2. The CDR3 runs to 14 residues. The germline V gene has CDR1 SGHRS and CDR2 YFSETQ. Trimming removed 5 bases from V and 8 bases from J; junction bases left unmatched: 6. The CDR3 spells CASRTSGSLGTQYF. In nucleotides, the CDR3 is TGCGCCAGCAGGACTAGCGGGAGCTTAGGTACGCAGTATTTT.

V is TRBV9 and J is TRBJ2-7, with 8 bases aligning to TRBD1. This CDR3 contains 14 residues. V lost 0 bases to trimming and J lost 6 bases; unmatched junction nucleotides: 5. The V gene's germline CDR1 is SGDLS and CDR2 YYNGEE. The CDR3 loop reads CASSVARGHGEQYF. The CDR3 coding sequence is TGTGCCAGCAGCGTAGCCAGGGGGCACGGCGAGCAGTACTTC.

The rearrangement uses TRBV30 and TRBJ1-2; 7 positions agree with TRBD1. The CDR3 is made up of 14 amino acids. Unmatched junction bases numbered 8, after V lost 4 bases and J lost 3 bases. CDR1 is GTSNPN, CDR2 SVGIG, per germline (reference sequence). The CDR3: CAWIPPGTDYGYTF. In DNA, the CDR3 is TGTGCCTGGATACCTCCCGGGACAGACTATGGCTACACCTTC.

The chain has TRBV28 and TRBJ1-5; D might be TRBD1 (5 bases). This CDR3 is 16 amino acids long. Trimming stripped 3 bases from V and 0 bases from J, with 12 bases between. Germline V gives CDR1 MDHEN, CDR2 SYDVKM. The CDR3 DNA reads TGTGCCAGCAGTTTTCGTTCAGGGTATAGCAATCAGCCCCAGCATTTT. Amino acids: CASSFRSGYSNQPQHF.

The genes are TRBV28 and TRBJ1-2; D not certain. Trimming shortened V by 4 bases and J by 4 bases, and 7 bases separated the two germline ends. In germline, CDR1 is MDHEN, CDR2 SYDVKM. The CDR3 is made up of 12 amino acids. DNA of the CDR3: TGTGCCAGCAGTTCTGCGCGCTATGGCTACACCTTC. It specifies CASSSARYGYTF.

The CDR3 DNA is TGTGCCAGCAGCTTAGCCGGGGGTCAGCCCCAGCATTTT. This gives the protein CASSLAGGQPQHF. The rearrangement joins TRBV7-8 to TRBJ1-5; the D gene is possibly TRBD1 (5 bases). Trimming took 0 bases from V and 6 from J, leaving 6 bases between them. Germline CDR1 and CDR2: SGHVS and FQNEAQ. The length of the CDR3 is 13 residues.

This rearrangement joins TRBV30 to TRBJ1-1; a weak D match, TRBD1 (5 bases). CDR1 is GTSNPN and CDR2 is SVGIG in the germline V gene (reference sequence). V was shortened by 0 bases and J by 1 base, with 6 bases between the two germline ends. The CDR3 contains 13 residues. CDR3 in DNA: TGTGCCTGGAGTGTGGGGCAGAACACTGAAGCTTTCTTT. Translation gives CAWSVGQNTEAFF.

The CDR3: CASRSSARPHSYEQYF. CDR3 sequence (DNA): TGCGCCAGCAGATCATCGGCTAGACCCCACTCCTACGAGCAGTACTTC. The chain links TRBV23-1 to TRBJ2-7; D gene ambiguous. TRBV23-1 is reported as an ORF; its role is uncertain. Trimming stripped 6 bases from V and 0 bases from J, with 18 bases between. This CDR3 has 16 residues.

This chain connects TRBV19 to TRBJ2-7, with 7 bases aligning to TRBD2. Germline CDR1 LNHDA, CDR2 SQIVND (reference sequence). Trimming removed 3 bases from V and 3 bases from J; junction bases left unmatched: 5. The CDR3 length is 14 residues. CDR3: CASSIKRGFYEQYF. CDR3 bases: TGTGCCAGTAGTATCAAGCGGGGCTTCTACGAGCAGTACTTC.

The chain has TRBV9 and TRBJ2-1; weak D call: TRBD1 (5 bases). Germline values: CDR1 SGDLS, CDR2 YYNGEE. V lost 4 bases and J lost 12, with 17 bases in between. CDR3 length: 13 residues. The DNA for the CDR3 is TGTGCCAGCAGCTCCCAGGGCCAGGTACGGCAGTTCTTC. Protein product: CASSSQGQVRQFF.